The clone carrying this T cell receptor (beta chain) was counted a few times. The antigen remains undetermined. This CDR3 has 14 residues. CDR1 and CDR2 (germline): SQVTM, ANQGSEA. The V segment lost 8 bases and the J segment 5 bases; nucleotides outside the gene matches: 13. A second PCR of about 6 to 11 cycles used a sample-barcoded 5' primer and a J-beta primer mix. From the 5' RACE reads, TCRdb called clonotypes with MiXCR, one entry per CDR3 protein. The sample contains some 710,000 distinct CDR3 sequences, less than 60% of which appear only once. This sample stems from a study of blood T cells in healthy people across ages. Study-level findings and limits: No one knew whether donors had CMV, which possibly confounded expanded clonotype changes.

Every participating donor contributed about 10 milliliters of peripheral blood through a draw. The sequencing input was blood. The receptor's source is a man older than 75 in good health. The gene calls are TRBV29-1 and TRBJ2-5; 8 bases align to TRBD1. Here the CDR3 DNA reads TGCAGCTCCTCGTCGACAGGGGTATGGGAGACCCAGTACTTC. Translation gives CSSSSTGVWETQYF.